This T cell receptor beta chain is from a study of T cells in localized non-small cell lung cancer (TCRdb year 2020). Looking at the study overall: Comparing tumors with uninvolved tumor-adjacent lungs, the study looked at the T cell repertoires of approximately 240 patients with early-stage NSCLC. The cohort consisted of about 240 treatment-naive NSCLC patients whose localized lung tumors had been resected. NSCLC patients had a mean age of approximately 66 years, and 129 were male and about 110 female.

What the research found in general, with its limitations: Since the design was exploratory, TCR variables were selected using unadjusted p-values with no false-discovery rate correction. The highest T cell clonality was observed in uninvolved tumor-adjacent lung, where clonality exceeded that of tumor, suggesting that antigenic responses were more focused in uninvolved tumor-adjacent lung. Higher T cell density in blood was associated with longer overall survival, whereas higher clonality in adjacent lung was associated with shorter survival. Because multi-region tumor sequencing was not done, intratumor heterogeneity could not be ruled out. A median of 57 of the top 100 tumor clones were detected in paired uninvolved adjacent lung, and around 30 of these tumor clones were also found among the top 100 clones of the paired uninvolved adjacent lung.

At diagnosis, tumor, uninvolved tumor-adjacent lung and peripheral blood were collected and then preserved as a mix of FFPE and fresh-frozen material. In regard to this clone: Its target antigen remains unknown. No quality values exist for individual bases; no much larger clone is one base distant.

TCR beta CDR3 regions were sequenced from DNA using the immunoSEQ Assay. On the authors' methods: T cell density was computed as TCR beta template counts normalized to usable DNA estimated by amplifying housekeeping genes. Richness was estimated using the preseqR package, with extrapolation to 400,000 templates for PBMC samples and to 120,000 templates for tissue samples. Clonality was taken to be one minus Pielou's evenness. To identify tissue-enriched TCRs, differential abundance testing was run on productive amino-acid clonotypes with a minimum total count of 5 and an alpha of 0.1. The Jaccard Index and the Morisita Overlap Index were used to measure repertoire overlap between compartments. GLIPH clustered TCR beta CDR3s with public tetramer-defined viral CDR3s; viral motifs required at least three viral sequences plus V-gene enrichment. The table was pulled from immuneACCESS by TCRdb, which kept in-frame rearrangements only. Such tables lose some clones; where checked, under half of the loss comes from unresolved V genes, and the rest has no known cause. From that table come the V and J calls and clone size; the DNA was used to work out D and trimming. Here the sample has 1,500 or so clones; 20% to 30% occur a single time. The ten largest clones take up 8.5% to 10% of the sample.

The CDR3 spans 16 residues, from the cysteine through the phenylalanine. The kept DNA is CDR3 alone, 48 bases in frame from the first base. The V end gives up 3 bases and the J end 1 base, leaving 4 bases in the junction not matched to a gene. From the germline V gene, CDR1 is KGHSH and CDR2 is LQKENI. Recombination connected TRBV18 to TRBJ2-2; TRBD1 fits 8 bases in the junction. The sequenced sample was lung tumor tissue, obtained before any cancer treatment. The origin of this receptor is a man between 40 and 70 years old with stage I squamous cell lung carcinoma. The bases are TGTGCCAGCTCACCGAACAGGGGGGTGAACACCGGGGAGCTGTTTTTT. Its protein is CASSPNRGVNTGELFF.